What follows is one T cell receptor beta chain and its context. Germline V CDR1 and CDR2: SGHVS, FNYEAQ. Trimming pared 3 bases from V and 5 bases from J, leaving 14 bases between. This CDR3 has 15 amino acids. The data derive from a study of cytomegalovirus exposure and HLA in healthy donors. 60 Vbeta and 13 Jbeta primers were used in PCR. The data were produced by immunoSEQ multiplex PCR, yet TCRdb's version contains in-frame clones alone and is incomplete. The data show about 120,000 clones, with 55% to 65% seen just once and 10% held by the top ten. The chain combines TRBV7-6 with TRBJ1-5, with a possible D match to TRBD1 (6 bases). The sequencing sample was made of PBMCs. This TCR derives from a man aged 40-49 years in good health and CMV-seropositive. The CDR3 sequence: CASSFTGGAYQPQHF. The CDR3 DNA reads TGTGCCAGCAGCTTTACGGGGGGCGCATATCAGCCCCAGCATTTT.